The 16 T cell receptor beta chains below all came from one sample that was sequenced in a study of T-cell reconstitution after alpha-beta-depleted transplantation in children. Unique molecular identifiers were incorporated when the TCRbeta library was constructed. Each CDR3 protein gets one entry after TCRdb re-called the PCR reads with MiXCR. The data show more than 200,000 distinct CDR3 sequences, more than 20% seen once. Here the sequenced sample was PBMCs, mostly from graft donor cells, taken 360 days after TCRalphabeta/CD19-depleted stem cell transplant. Source of these receptors: a female patient aged 2 to 10 who had a stem cell transplant for congenital amegakaryocytic thrombocytopenia, so the T cells may come from the graft donor.

The V call is TRBV29-1, the J call TRBJ2-2; 12 nucleotides match TRBD2. The CDR3 extends over 12 amino acids. Germline-derived CDR1 and CDR2 are SQVTM and ANQGSEA. V shed 8 bases, J shed 10 bases, and the junction held 5 bases outside the gene matches. Here the CDR3 reads CSTTSGRTELFF. The CDR3 region has the DNA TGCAGCACGACTAGCGGGAGAACGGAGCTGTTTTTT.

The chain links TRBV29-1 to TRBJ2-7; the D gene is possibly TRBD2 (6 bases). The CDR3 covers 14 residues. Trimming removed 3 bases at V and 3 bases at J, with 15 bases between. CDR1 SQVTM and CDR2 ANQGSEA come from the germline V gene. The CDR3 coding sequence is TGCAGCGTTGAGCTAAAGGAGGGACTCTACGAGCAGTACGTC. Its protein is CSVELKEGLYEQYV.

V usage is TRBV5-1 and J usage is TRBJ2-5; 8 bases match TRBD1. CDR1 is SGHRS and CDR2 is YFSETQ in the germline V gene. The V segment lost 7 bases and the J segment 5 bases; nucleotides outside the gene matches: 7. The CDR3 has 13 amino acids. CDR3 DNA sequence: TGCGCCAGCGGACAGGGAAGCGGCGAGACCCAGTACTTC. Its translation: CASGQGSGETQYF. Full variable domain (remainder filled in from reference TRBV5-1 and TRBJ2-5): KAGVTQTPRYLIKTRGQQVTLSCSPISGHRSVSWYQQTPGQGLQFLFEYFSETQRNKGNFPGRFSGRQFSNSRSEMNVSTLELGDSALYLCASGQGSGETQYFGPGTRLLVL.

The V and J genes are TRBV5-6 and TRBJ2-2; no reliable D call. Looked up from germline, CDR1 is SGHDT and CDR2 is YYEEEE. Trimming shortened V by 5 bases and J by 2 bases, and 16 bases separated the two germline ends. This CDR3 is 16 amino acids long. CDR3 amino acids: CASSQFRRVNTGELFF. CDR3 nucleotides: TGTGCCAGCAGTCAGTTTCGCCGGGTTAACACCGGGGAGCTGTTTTTT.

This clonotype was detected only once. This chain joins TRBV10-3 and TRBJ2-7, with D perhaps matching TRBD2 (5 bases). CDR3 length: 14 residues. Germline V gene data show CDR1 as ENHRY and CDR2 as SYGVKD. V was shortened by 6 bases and J by 3 bases, with 15 bases between the two germline ends. The CDR3 DNA reads as TGTGCCATCAGCGAAGGGAGCCGGAACTACGAGCAGTACTTC. Encoded protein: CAISEGSRNYEQYF.

This clonotype was counted only a few times. The chain couples TRBV7-9 to TRBJ2-1; 8 bases fit TRBD2. The CDR3 is made up of 15 amino acids. Trimming cost V 5 bases and J 0 bases; bases outside gene matches: 3. The V gene's germline CDR1 is SEHNR and CDR2 FQNEAQ (reference sequence). CDR3 sequence reads: CASSLGTSSYNEQFF. CDR3 coding DNA: TGTGCCAGCAGCCTCGGGACTAGCTCCTACAATGAGCAGTTCTTC.

This clonotype was seen more than once but under ten times. This sequence joins TRBV12-3 or TRBV12-4 and TRBJ2-2; 8 nucleotides align to TRBD1. Trimming at V came to 6 bases and at J to 4 bases, leaving 7 bases not matched to a gene. This CDR3 is 15 amino acids long. The CDR3 nucleotides read TGTGCCAGCAGCTCAGGGGGCGCGGGCACCGGGGAGCTGTTTTTT. Encoded protein: CASSSGGAGTGELFF.

The chain couples TRBV7-3 to TRBJ2-1; D possibly matches TRBD1 or TRBD2 (5 bases each). The CDR3 spans 14 residues. CDR1 is SGHTA, CDR2 FQGTGA, per germline. The V end was cut by 4 bases, the J end by 6 bases, with 13 bases between. The CDR3 nucleotides read TGTGCCAGCAGCTCTCCGGGACCCTCCAATGAGCAGTTCTTC. It yields the protein CASSSPGPSNEQFF.

The chain employs TRBV6-1 and TRBJ2-5, with 8 bases matching TRBD1. J lost 9 bases, V lost 8 bases, and 14 bases had no gene match. The CDR3 is made up of 14 amino acids. The germline V gene encodes CDR1 MNHNS and CDR2 SASEGT. The CDR3 spells CASASGTGGTAQYF. The CDR3 DNA follows: TGTGCCAGCGCATCCGGGACAGGAGGCACGGCCCAGTACTTC.

This clonotype was counted only a few times. At one boundary the junction diverges from the germline segment, which might be a read error. The genes are TRBV20-1 and TRBJ1-1; D is ambiguous. This CDR3 spans 13 amino acids. Per the germline V gene, CDR1 is DFQATT and CDR2 is SNEGSKA (reference sequence). CDR3 sequence reads: CSARETGNAEAFF. Here the CDR3 DNA reads TGCAGTGCTAGGGAGACGGGGAACGCTGAAGCTTTCTTT.

The table lists this clonotype with a few counts. The J gene is TRBJ1-4, the V gene TRBV5-1; weak D call: TRBD1 (6 bases). Germline lookup yields CDR1 SGHRS and CDR2 YFSETQ. The CDR3 sequence is 17 residues long. Trimming shortened V by 4 bases and J by 8 bases, and 24 bases separated the two germline ends. The CDR3 bases are TGCGCCAGCAGCCCAAAAAAAACGTGGACAGTAAGGGAAAAACTGTTTTTT. Protein: CASSPKKTWTVREKLFF. The full variable domain, with the rest looked up from reference TRBV5-1 and TRBJ1-4, is KAGVTQTPRYLIKTRGQQVTLSCSPISGHRSVSWYQQTPGQGLQFLFEYFSETQRNKGNFPGRFSGRQFSNSRSEMNVSTLELGDSALYLCASSPKKTWTVREKLFFGSGTQLSVL.

The rearrangement links TRBV20-1 to TRBJ1-1, with a possible D match to TRBD1 (5 bases). Trimming left V 4 bases short and J 5 bases short, with 20 bases between. CDR3 length: 15 amino acids. The V gene's germline CDR1 is DFQATT and CDR2 SNEGSKA (reference sequence). The CDR3 loop reads CSAKSGRVVETEAFF. As DNA, the CDR3 is TGCAGTGCTAAAAGTGGCAGGGTCGTGGAGACTGAAGCTTTCTTT.

In regard to this clonotype: The CDR3 does not close with the conserved phenylalanine or tryptophan, likely indicating a read error. V is TRBV4-2 and J is TRBJ2-2; 7 bases match TRBD2. The CDR3 runs to 18 residues. With 1 base clipped from V and 1 base from J, the junction kept 9 bases outside the gene matches. The germline CDR1 and CDR2 sequences are LGHNA and YNFKEQ. CDR3 nucleotide sequence: TGTGCCAGCAGCCAAGGGATCGTGGCGGGAGAGAACACCGGGGAGCTGTTTTCT. This sequence encodes CASSQGIVAGENTGELFS.

This clonotype was picked up a small number of times. The gene calls are TRBV24-1 and TRBJ2-2, with D possibly TRBD2 on 6 matching bases. CDR3 length: 15 residues. Germline V gene lookup returns CDR1 KGHDR and CDR2 SFDVKD. V dropped 2 bases and J dropped 3 bases, with 9 bases sitting between them. This CDR3 is CATSDSLAHTGELFF. DNA for the CDR3: TGTGCCACCAGTGATTCACTAGCCCACACCGGGGAGCTGTTTTTT.

Many counts were recorded for this clonotype. The chain joins TRBV29-1 to TRBJ2-1; unclear D gene. CDR3 length: 15 residues. CDR1 and CDR2 (germline): SQVTM, ANQGSEA. V was trimmed by 6 bases and J by 0 bases, leaving 15 bases between them. CDR3 nucleotides: TGCAGCGTCGCCGTCTACTCGAGCTCCTACAATGAGCAGTTCTTC. Amino acid sequence: CSVAVYSSSYNEQFF.

In nucleotides, the CDR3 is TGTGCCAGCAGGATACAGGCCCCCCGTGGCGAGCAGTACTTC. It is translated as CASRIQAPRGEQYF. This chain links TRBV12-3 or TRBV12-4 with TRBJ2-7; D is perhaps TRBD1 (5 bases). The V and J ends lost 6 bases and 6 bases respectively, with 18 bases between them. The CDR3 length is 14 residues.